The rows below give T cell receptor beta chains drawn from one sample of a study of shared clonotypes between healthy human individuals. TCRdb's copy holds only in-frame clones and misses some; the assay was immunoSEQ multiplex PCR. The data hold roughly 2.5 million clones, with about 92% observed a single time. The sequencing sample was made of naive CD4+ T cells sorted from blood. The source is a man aged 18 to 35 in good health. Both conserved end residues are part of each CDR3. Some rows have no size entry. The others give once, few or many, or a class for an expanded clone.

V,size,CDR3
TRBV19,once,CASSPDTGSFYGYTF
TRBV13,once,CASSAGRTIYF
TRBV5-1,-,CASSLNGQETQYF
TRBV18,-,CASSPTGNEQYF
TRBV25-1,once,CASSEYKVPGAYEQYF
TRBV6-5,-,CASTRGSSGANVLTF
TRBV5-4,-,CASSFGVGGPSLGEQYF
TRBV7-8,-,CASSLAGQGNTQYF
TRBV2,few,CASSEQLNTEAFF
TRBV18,-,CASSPGLSYNEQFF
TRBV28,-,CGAIALGGPEYF
TRBV30,-,CAWNNVRHRRETYEQYF
TRBV6-1,-,CASSNTGEGYGYTF
TRBV9,-,CASSVGGTEQFF
TRBV7-2,-,CASSTREGTDTQYF
TRBV11-2,-,CASRDRVWETQYF